Below are 5 T cell receptor beta chains sequenced from a single sample in a study of T cell responses to AZD1222 COVID-19 vaccine. Generated by immunoSEQ multiplex PCR, the TCRdb table keeps only in-frame clones and is missing some. The sample contains roughly 150,000 clones, 70% to 90% of which appear only once. This material consisted of peripheral blood, taken on day 0 of AZD1222 vaccination. The receptor source for this set is an adult in good health.

This sequence joins TRBV5-4 and TRBJ2-7; 7 bases align to TRBD2. There are 14 residues in the CDR3. Germline lookup yields CDR1 SGHNT and CDR2 YYREEE (reference sequence). Trimming removed 3 bases from V and 3 bases from J; junction bases left unmatched: 6. The CDR3, as DNA: TGTGCCAGCAGCTGGGGACTAAACATCTACGAGCAGTACTTC. Protein sequence: CASSWGLNIYEQYF.

J is TRBJ2-3 and V is TRBV7-2; TRBD2 agrees at 7 bases. Germline V CDR1 and CDR2: SGHTA, FQGNSA. The junction had 3 bases not matched to a gene; V was cut back by 5 bases and J by 7 bases. The CDR3 has 12 residues. The chain's CDR3 is CASSPGLNTQYF. In nucleotides, the CDR3 is TGTGCCAGCAGCCCGGGACTAAATACGCAGTATTTT. The full variable domain, its missing parts supplied by reference TRBV7-2 and TRBJ2-3, is GAGVSQSPSNKVTEKGKDVELRCDPISGHTALYWYRQSLGQGLEFLIYFQGNSAPDKSGLPSDRFSAERTGGSVSTLTIQRTQQEDSAVYLCASSPGLNTQYFGPGTRLTVL.

The chain couples TRBV11-2 to TRBJ2-1, with 9 positions matching TRBD2. Germline V gene lookup returns CDR1 SGHAT and CDR2 FQNNGV. The CDR3 contains 14 residues. V gave up 5 bases and J gave up 10 bases; unmatched junction bases: 9. Here the CDR3 DNA reads TGTGCCAGCAGCCCCCTGGAGGCGGGGGGGGAGCAGTTCTTC. Encoded protein: CASSPLEAGGEQFF.

The V call is TRBV19, the J call TRBJ2-3, with a weak D call TRBD2 (6 bases). CDR1 and CDR2 from the germline V gene are LNHDA and SQIVND (reference sequence). This CDR3 contains 14 residues. V lost 5 bases to trimming and J lost 2 bases, with 11 bases between them. CDR3 amino acids: CASSGLAHTDTQYF. CDR3 bases: TGTGCCAGTAGTGGGCTAGCGCACACAGATACGCAGTATTTT.

This clone was counted a few times. The chain is built from TRBV28 and TRBJ1-3; D gene ambiguous. The CDR3 is 14 residues long. V gave up 3 bases and J gave up 4 bases, with 10 bases separating them. Germline lookup yields CDR1 MDHEN and CDR2 SYDVKM. For the CDR3, the DNA is TGTGCCAGCAGTTTGGACCATTCCGGAAACACCATATATTTT. Protein: CASSLDHSGNTIYF.